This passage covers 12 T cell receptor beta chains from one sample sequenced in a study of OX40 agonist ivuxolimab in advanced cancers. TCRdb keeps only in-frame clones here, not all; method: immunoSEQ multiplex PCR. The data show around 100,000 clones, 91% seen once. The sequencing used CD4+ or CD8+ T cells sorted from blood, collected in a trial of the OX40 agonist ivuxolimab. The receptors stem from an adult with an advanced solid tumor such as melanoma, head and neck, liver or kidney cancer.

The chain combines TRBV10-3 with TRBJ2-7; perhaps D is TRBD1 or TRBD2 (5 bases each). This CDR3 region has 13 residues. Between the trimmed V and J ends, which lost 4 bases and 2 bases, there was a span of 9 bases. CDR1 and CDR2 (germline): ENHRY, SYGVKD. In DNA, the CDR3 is TGTGCCATCAGTGGTCAGGGACCCTACGAGCAGTACTTC. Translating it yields CAISGQGPYEQYF.

The CDR3 here is CASSPLTGKNTEAFF. The CDR3 region has the DNA TGTGCCAGCAGCCCGCTGACAGGGAAGAACACTGAAGCTTTCTTT. The gene calls are TRBV4-2 and TRBJ1-1; 7 bases are a match to TRBD1. Trimming took 4 bases from V and 1 from J; bases not matched to a gene: 6. Germline V gene data show CDR1 as LGHNA and CDR2 as YNFKEQ. This CDR3 spans 15 amino acids.

The CDR3 spells CASTPDGAPGNTIYF. Here the CDR3 DNA reads TGTGCCAGCACCCCCGACGGAGCTCCGGGCAACACCATATATTTT. The genes are TRBV6-6 and TRBJ1-3; no definite D call. Germline V gene data show CDR1 as MNHNY and CDR2 as SVGAGI (reference sequence). Trimming took 7 bases from V and 7 from J, leaving 20 bases between them. The CDR3 runs 15 residues.

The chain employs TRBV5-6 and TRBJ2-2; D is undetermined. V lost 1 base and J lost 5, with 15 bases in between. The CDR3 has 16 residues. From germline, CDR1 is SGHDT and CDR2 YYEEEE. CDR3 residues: CASSLTFPIWTGELFF. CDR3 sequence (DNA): TGTGCCAGCAGCTTGACTTTCCCGATATGGACCGGGGAGCTGTTTTTT. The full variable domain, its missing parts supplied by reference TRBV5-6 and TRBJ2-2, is DAGVTQSPTHLIKTRGQQVTLRCSPKSGHDTVSWYQQALGQGPQFIFQYYEEEERQRGNFPDRFSGHQFPNYSSELNVNALLLGDSALYLCASSLTFPIWTGELFFGEGSRLTVL.

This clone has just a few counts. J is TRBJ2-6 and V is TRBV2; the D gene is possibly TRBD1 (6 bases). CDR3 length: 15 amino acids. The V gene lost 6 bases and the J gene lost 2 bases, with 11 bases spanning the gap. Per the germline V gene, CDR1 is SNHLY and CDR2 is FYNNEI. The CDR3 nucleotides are TGTGCCAGCAGCGGAAACAGGGCTGGGGCCAACGTCCTGACTTTC. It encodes CASSGNRAGANVLTF.

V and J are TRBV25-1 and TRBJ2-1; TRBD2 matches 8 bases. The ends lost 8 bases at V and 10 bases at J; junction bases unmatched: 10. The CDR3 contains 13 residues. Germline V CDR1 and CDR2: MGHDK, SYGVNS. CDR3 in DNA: TGTGCCAGCTCCTTAGCGGGAAAGGGAGAGCAGTTCTTC. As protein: CASSLAGKGEQFF.

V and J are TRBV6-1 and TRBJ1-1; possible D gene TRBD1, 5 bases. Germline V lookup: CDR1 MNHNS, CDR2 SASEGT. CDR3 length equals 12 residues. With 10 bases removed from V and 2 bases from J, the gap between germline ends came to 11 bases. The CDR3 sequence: CAIQRGNTEAFF. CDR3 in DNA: TGTGCCATCCAAAGGGGCAACACTGAAGCTTTCTTT.

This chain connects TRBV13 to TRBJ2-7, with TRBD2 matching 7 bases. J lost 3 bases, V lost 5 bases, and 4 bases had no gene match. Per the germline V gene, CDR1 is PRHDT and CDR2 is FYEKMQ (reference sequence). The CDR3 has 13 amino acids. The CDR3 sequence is CASSDRDYYEQYF. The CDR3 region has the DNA TGTGCCAGCAGCGACCGGGACTACTACGAGCAGTACTTC.

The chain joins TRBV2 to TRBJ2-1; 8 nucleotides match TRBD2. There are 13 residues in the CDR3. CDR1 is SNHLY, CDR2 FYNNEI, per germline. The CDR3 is CETREGSYNEQFF. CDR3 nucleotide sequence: TGTGAGACCCGGGAGGGCTCCTACAATGAGCAGTTCTTC.

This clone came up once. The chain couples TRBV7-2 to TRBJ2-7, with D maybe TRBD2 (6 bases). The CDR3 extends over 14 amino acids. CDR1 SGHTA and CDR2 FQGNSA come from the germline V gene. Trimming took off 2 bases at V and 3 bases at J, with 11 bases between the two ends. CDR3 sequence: CASSLNRESYEQYF. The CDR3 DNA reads TGTGCCAGCAGCTTAAATCGGGAGAGCTACGAGCAGTACTTC.

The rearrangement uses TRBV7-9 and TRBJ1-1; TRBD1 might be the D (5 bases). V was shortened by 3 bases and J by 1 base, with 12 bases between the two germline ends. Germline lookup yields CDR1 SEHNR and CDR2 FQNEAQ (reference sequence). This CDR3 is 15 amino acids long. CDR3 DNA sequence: TGTGCCAGCAGCTTCGCGGGACCTGCGAACACTGAAGCTTTCTTT. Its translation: CASSFAGPANTEAFF. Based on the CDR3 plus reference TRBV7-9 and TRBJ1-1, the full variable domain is DTGVSQNPRHKITKRGQNVTFRCDPISEHNRLYWYRQTLGQGPEFLTYFQNEAQLEKSRLLSDRFSAERPKGSFSTLEIQRTEQGDSAMYLCASSFAGPANTEAFFGQGTRLTVV.

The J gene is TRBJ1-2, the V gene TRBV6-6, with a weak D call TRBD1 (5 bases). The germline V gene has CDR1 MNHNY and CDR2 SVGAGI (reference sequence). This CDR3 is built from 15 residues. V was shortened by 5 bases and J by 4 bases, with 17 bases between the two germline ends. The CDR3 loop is CASSGRDANVYGYTF. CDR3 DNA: TGTGCCAGCAGTGGCCGGGACGCTAACGTCTATGGCTACACCTTC.